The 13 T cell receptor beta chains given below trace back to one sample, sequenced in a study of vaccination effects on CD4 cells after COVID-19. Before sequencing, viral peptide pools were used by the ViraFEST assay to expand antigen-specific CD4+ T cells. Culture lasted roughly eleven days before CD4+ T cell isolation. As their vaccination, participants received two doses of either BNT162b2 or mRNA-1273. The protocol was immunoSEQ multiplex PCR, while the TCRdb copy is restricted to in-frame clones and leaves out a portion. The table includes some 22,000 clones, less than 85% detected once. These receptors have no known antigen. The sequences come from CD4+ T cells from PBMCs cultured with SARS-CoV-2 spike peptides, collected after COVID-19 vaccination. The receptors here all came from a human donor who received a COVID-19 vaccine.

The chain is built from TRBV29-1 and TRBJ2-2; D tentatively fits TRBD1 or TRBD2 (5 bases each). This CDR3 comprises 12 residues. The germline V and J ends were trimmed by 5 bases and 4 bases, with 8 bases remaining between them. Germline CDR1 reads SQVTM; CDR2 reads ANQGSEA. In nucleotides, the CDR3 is TGCAGCGTTTGGGACCGCACCGGGGAGCTGTTTTTT. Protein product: CSVWDRTGELFF.

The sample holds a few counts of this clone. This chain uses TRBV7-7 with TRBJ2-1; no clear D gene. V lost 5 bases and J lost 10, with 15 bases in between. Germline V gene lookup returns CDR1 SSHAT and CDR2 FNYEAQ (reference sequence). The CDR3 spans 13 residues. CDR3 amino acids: CASSLLRYGEQFF. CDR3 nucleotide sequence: TGTGCCAGCAGCCTACTTCGGTATGGCGAGCAGTTCTTC.

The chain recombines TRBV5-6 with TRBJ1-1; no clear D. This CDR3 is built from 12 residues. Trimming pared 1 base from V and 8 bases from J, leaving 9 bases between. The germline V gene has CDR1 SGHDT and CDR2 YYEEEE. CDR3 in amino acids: CASSLWQYEAFF. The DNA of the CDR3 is TGTGCCAGCAGCTTGTGGCAGTACGAAGCTTTCTTT.

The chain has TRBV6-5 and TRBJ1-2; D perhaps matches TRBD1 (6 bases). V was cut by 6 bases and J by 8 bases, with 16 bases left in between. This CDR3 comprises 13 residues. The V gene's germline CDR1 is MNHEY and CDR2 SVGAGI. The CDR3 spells CASRLPGAEGYTF. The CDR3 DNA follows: TGTGCCAGCAGACTACCAGGGGCTGAGGGCTACACCTTC.

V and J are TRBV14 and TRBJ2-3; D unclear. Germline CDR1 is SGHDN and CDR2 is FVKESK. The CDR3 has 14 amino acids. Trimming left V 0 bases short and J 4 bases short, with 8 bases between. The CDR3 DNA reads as TGTGCCAGCAGCCAAGATCGATCGGCAGATACGCAGTATTTT. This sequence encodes CASSQDRSADTQYF. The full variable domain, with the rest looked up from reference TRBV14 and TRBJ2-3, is EAGVTQFPSHSVIEKGQTVTLRCDPISGHDNLYWYRRVMGKEIKFLLHFVKESKQDESGMPNNRFLAERTGGTYSTLKVQPAELEDSGVYFCASSQDRSADTQYFGPGTRLTVL.

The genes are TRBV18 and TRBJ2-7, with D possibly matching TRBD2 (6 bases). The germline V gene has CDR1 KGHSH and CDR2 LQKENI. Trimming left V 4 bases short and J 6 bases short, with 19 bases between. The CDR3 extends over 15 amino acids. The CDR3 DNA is TGTGCCAGCTCACGTTCCGGAACGGGAGACAGCGAGCAGTACTTC. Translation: CASSRSGTGDSEQYF.

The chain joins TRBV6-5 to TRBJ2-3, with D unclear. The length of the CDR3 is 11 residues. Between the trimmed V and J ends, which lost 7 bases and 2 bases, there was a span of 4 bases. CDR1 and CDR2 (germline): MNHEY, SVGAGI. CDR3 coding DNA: TGTGCCAGCACCATCACAGATACGCAGTATTTT. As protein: CASTITDTQYF.

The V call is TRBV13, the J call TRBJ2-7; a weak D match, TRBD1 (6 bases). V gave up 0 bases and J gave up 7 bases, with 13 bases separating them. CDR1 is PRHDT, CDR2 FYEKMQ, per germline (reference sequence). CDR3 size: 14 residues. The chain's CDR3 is CASSLGGATGEQYF. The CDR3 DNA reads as TGTGCCAGCAGCTTAGGGGGTGCTACAGGGGAGCAGTACTTC.

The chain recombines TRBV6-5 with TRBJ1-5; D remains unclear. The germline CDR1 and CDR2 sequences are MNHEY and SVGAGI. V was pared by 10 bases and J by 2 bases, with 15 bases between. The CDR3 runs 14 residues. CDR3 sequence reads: CATETGSGNQPQHF. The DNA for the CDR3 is TGTGCCACCGAGACGGGGAGTGGCAATCAGCCCCAGCATTTT.

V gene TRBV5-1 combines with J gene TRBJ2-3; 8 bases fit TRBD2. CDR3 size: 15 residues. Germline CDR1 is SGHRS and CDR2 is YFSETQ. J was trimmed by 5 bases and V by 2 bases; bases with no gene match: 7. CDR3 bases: TGCGCCAGCAGCTTCCGGGAGGGCTCTTTAGATACGCAGTATTTT. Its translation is CASSFREGSLDTQYF. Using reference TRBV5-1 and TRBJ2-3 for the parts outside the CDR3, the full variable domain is KAGVTQTPRYLIKTRGQQVTLSCSPISGHRSVSWYQQTPGQGLQFLFEYFSETQRNKGNFPGRFSGRQFSNSRSEMNVSTLELGDSALYLCASSFREGSLDTQYFGPGTRLTVL.

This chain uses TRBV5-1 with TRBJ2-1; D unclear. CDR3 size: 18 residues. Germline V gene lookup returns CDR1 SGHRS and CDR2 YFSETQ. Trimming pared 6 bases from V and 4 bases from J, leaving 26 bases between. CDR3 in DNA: TGCGCCAGCACCTTCTATCCTTTGGGCAGCAAAGTTTACAATGAGCAGTTCTTC. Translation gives CASTFYPLGSKVYNEQFF.

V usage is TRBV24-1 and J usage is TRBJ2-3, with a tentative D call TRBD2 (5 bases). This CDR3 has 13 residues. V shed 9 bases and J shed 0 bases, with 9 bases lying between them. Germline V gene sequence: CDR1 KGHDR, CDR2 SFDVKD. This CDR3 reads CATSAGSTDTQYF. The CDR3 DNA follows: TGTGCCACCTCCGCGGGTAGCACAGATACGCAGTATTTT.

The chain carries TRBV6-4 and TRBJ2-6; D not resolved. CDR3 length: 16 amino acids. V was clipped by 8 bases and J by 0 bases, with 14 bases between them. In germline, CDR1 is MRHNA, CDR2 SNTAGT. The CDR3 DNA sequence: TGTGCCAGCGGACCGGCTTGGGGCTCTGGGGCCAACGTCCTGACTTTC. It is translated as CASGPAWGSGANVLTF.